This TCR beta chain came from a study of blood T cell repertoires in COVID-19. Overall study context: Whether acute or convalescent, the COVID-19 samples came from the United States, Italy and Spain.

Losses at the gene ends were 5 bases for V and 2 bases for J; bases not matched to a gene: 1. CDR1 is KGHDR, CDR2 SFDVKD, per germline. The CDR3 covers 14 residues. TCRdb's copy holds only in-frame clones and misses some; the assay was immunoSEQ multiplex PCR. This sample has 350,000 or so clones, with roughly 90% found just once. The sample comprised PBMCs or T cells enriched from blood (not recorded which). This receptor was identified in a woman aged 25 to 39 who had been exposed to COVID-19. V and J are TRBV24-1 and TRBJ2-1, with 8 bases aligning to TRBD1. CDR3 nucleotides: TGTGCCACCAGTGGGACAGGGCCCTACAATGAGCAGTTCTTC. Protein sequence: CATSGTGPYNEQFF.